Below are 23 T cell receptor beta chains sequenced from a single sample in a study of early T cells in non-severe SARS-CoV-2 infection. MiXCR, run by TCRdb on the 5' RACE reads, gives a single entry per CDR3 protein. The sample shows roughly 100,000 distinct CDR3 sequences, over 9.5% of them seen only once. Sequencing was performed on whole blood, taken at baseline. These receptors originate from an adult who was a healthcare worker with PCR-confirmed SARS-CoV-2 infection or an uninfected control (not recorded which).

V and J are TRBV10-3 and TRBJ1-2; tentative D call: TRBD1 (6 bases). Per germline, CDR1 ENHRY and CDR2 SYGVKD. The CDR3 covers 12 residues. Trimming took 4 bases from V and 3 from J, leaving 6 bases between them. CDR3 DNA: TGTGCCATCAGTGGGACAGACTATGGCTACACCTTC. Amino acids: CAISGTDYGYTF.

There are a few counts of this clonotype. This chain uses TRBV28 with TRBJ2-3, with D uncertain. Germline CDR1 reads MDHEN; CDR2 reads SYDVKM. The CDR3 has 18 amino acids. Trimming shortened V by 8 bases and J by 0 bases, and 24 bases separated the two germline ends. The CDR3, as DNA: TGTGCCAGCTCTGGTACCGTGAAGGGTTCCCCTAGCACAGATACGCAGTATTTT. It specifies CASSGTVKGSPSTDTQYF.

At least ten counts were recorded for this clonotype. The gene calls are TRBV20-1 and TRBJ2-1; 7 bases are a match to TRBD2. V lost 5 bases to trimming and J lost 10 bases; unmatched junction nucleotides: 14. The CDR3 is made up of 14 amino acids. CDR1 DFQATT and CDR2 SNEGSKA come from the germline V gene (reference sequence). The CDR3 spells CSAARAGESNEQFF. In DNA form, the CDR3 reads TGCAGTGCTGCCCGGGCGGGAGAGTCCAACGAGCAGTTCTTC.

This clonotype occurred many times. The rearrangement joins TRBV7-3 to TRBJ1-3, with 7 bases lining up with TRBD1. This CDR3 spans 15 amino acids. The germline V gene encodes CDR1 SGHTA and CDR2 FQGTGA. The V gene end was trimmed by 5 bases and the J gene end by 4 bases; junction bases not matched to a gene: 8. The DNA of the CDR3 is TGTGCCAGCAGCGAAACAGGGGCCATAGGAAACACCATATATTTT. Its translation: CASSETGAIGNTIYF.

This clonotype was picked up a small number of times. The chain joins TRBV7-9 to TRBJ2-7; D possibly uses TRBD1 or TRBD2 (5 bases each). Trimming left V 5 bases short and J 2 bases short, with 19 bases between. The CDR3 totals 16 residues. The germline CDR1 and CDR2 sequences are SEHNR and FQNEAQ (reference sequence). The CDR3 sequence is CASSGAGQTGPYEQYF. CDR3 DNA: TGTGCCAGCAGCGGAGCAGGGCAAACGGGGCCCTACGAGCAGTACTTC.

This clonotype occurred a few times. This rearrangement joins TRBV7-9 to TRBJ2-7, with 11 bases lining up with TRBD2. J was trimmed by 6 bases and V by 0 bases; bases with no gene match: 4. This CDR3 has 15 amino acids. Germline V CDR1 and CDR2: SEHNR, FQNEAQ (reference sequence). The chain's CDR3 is CASSLALGTSGEQYF. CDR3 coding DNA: TGTGCCAGCAGCTTAGCGCTTGGGACTAGCGGCGAGCAGTACTTC.

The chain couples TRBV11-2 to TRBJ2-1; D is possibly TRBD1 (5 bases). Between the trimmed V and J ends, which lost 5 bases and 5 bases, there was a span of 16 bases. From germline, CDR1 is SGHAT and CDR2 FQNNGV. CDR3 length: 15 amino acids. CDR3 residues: CASSLTGPSDNEQFF. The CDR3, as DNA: TGTGCCAGCAGCCTCACAGGTCCTTCAGACAATGAGCAGTTCTTC.

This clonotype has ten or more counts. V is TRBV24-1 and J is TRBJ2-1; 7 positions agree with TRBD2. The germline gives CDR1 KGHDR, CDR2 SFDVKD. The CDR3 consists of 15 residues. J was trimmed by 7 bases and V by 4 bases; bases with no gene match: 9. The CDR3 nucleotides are TGTGCCACCAGTGACCCGATAGCGGGTATTAATGAGCAGTTCTTC. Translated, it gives CATSDPIAGINEQFF.

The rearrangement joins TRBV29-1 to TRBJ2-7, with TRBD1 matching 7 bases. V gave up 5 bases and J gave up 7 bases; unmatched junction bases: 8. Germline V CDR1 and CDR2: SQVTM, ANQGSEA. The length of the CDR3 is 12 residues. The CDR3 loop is CSVRKQGSEQYF. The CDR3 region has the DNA TGCAGCGTTCGGAAACAGGGGAGTGAGCAGTACTTC.

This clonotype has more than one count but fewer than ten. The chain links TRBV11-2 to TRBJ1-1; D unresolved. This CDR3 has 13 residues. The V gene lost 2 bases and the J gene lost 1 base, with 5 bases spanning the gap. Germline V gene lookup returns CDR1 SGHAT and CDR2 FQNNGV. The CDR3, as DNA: TGTGCCAGCAGCTTACTCCAGAACACTGAAGCTTTCTTT. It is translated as CASSLLQNTEAFF.

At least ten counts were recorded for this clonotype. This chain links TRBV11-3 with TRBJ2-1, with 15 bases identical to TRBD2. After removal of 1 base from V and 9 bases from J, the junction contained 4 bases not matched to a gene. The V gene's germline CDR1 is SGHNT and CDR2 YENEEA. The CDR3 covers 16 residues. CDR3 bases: TGTGCCAGCAGCTTAGGGAAGGGACTAGCGGGGGGTGAGCAGTTCTTC. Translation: CASSLGKGLAGGEQFF.

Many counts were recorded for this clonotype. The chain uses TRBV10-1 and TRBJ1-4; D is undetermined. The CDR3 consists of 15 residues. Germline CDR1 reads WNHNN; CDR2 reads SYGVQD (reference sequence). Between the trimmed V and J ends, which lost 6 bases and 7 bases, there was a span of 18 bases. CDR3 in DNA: TGCGCCAGCAGCGACTTTGACGGCGGCGCTGAAAAACTGTTTTTT. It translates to CASSDFDGGAEKLFF.

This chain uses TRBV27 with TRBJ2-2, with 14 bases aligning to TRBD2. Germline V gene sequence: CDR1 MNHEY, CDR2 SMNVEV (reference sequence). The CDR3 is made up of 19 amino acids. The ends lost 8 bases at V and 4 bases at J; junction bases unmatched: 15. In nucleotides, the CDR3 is TGTGCCAGCGGCCGGATTCGGACTAGCGGGAGGACGACCACCGGGGAGCTGTTTTTT. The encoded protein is CASGRIRTSGRTTTGELFF.

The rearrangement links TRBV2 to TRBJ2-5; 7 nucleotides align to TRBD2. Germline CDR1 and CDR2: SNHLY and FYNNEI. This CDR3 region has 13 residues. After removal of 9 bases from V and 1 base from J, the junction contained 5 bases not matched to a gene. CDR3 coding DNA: TGTGCCAGTTTTCCTAGCGGCCAAGAGACCCAGTACTTC. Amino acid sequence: CASFPSGQETQYF.

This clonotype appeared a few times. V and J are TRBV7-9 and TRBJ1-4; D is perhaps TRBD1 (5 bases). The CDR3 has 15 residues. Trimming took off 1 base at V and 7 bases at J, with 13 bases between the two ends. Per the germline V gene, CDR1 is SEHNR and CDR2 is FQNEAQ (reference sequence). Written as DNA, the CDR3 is TGTGCCAGCAGCTTAGAGGGGACCGGACGTGAAAAACTGTTTTTT. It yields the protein CASSLEGTGREKLFF.

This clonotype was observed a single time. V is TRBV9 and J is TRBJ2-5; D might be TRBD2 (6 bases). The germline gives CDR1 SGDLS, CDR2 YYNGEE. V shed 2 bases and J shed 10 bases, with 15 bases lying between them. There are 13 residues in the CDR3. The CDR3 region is CASSVGDGGNQYF. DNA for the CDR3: TGTGCCAGCAGCGTTGGGGACGGAGGGAACCAGTACTTC. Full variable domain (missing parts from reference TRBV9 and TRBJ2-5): DSGVTQTPKHLITATGQRVTLRCSPRSGDLSVYWYQQSLDQGLQFLIQYYNGEERAKGNILERFSAQQFPDLHSELNLSSLELGDSALYFCASSVGDGGNQYFGPGTRLLVL.

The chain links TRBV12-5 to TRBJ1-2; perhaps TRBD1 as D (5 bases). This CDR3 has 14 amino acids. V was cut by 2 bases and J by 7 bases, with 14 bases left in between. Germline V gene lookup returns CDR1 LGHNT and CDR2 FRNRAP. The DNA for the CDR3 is TGTGCTAGTGGTTTGCAGGGCAGGGAAGCTGGCTACACCTTC. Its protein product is CASGLQGREAGYTF.

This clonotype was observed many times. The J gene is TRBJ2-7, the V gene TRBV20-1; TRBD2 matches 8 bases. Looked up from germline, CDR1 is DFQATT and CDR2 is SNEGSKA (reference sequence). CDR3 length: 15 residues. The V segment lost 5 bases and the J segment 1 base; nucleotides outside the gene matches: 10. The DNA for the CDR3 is TGCAGTGCTCTAGGGACCGGACTAGCTTCCTACGAGCAGTACTTC. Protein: CSALGTGLASYEQYF.

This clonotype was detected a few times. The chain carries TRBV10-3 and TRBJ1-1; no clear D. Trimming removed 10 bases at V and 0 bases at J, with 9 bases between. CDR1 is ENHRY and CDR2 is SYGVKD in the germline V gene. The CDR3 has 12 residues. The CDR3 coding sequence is TGTGCCAGCCATTCTATGAACACTGAAGCTTTCTTT. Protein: CASHSMNTEAFF.

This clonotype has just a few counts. The CDR3 DNA reads TGTGCCAGCACCTGGTCGGCAGGCATACTCTATGGCTACACCTTC. Its protein product is CASTWSAGILYGYTF. The chain uses TRBV7-9 and TRBJ1-2, with D unresolved. V was shortened by 7 bases and J by 4 bases, with 19 bases between the two germline ends. Germline loops: CDR1 SEHNR, CDR2 FQNEAQ (reference sequence). This CDR3 region has 15 residues.

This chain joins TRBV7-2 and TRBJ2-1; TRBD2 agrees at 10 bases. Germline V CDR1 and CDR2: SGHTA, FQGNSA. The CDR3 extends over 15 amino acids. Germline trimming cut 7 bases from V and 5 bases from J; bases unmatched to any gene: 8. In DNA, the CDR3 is TGTGCCAGCAACATGATCGGGACTAGCGACAATGAGCAGTTCTTC. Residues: CASNMIGTSDNEQFF.

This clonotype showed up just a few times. DNA for the CDR3: TGCGCCAGCAGCTTGGCCGGGGGTAGCGGGCCCTACGAGCAGTACTTC. Protein sequence: CASSLAGGSGPYEQYF. The rearrangement links TRBV5-1 to TRBJ2-7; 7 nucleotides align to TRBD2. This CDR3 comprises 16 residues. V gave up 0 bases and J gave up 2 bases; unmatched junction bases: 8. The germline gives CDR1 SGHRS, CDR2 YFSETQ.

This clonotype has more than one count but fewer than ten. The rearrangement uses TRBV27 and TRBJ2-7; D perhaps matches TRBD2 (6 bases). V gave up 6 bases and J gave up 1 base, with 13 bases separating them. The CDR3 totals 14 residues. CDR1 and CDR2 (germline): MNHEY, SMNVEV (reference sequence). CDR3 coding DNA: TGTGCCAGCAGCCCCCGACTAGGATCCTACGAGCAGTACTTC. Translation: CASSPRLGSYEQYF.